The present TCR beta chain was sequenced within a study of tissue T cells after allogeneic stem cell transplantation. Regarding the study as a whole: Within patients, tissue anatomy strongly shaped TCR repertoire composition. Blood and spleen captured only part of the tissue TCR repertoire.

Specified time point: mouse harvest day 14 after allogeneic transplant. Each mouse received 10^7 T-cell-depleted marrow cells plus 10^6 splenic CD5+ T cells by tail vein. Tissues came from B6→BALB/c major-mismatch GVHD mice at day 7 or 14. Concerning this clone itself: Antigen unknown. Gene names are the mouse ones. The read stops 1 residue short of the end of the CDR3; the missing end is completed from the germline J gene.

This CDR3 comprises 13 residues. Trimming cost V 2 bases and J 4 bases, with 5 bases left between them. CDR1 is SGHSA and CDR2 is FRNQAP in the germline V gene. The method was immunoSEQ multiplex PCR; TCRdb's version includes in-frame clones alone and lacks a portion of them. The sample lists about 4,100 clones; less than 50% were seen once. Sequencing was done on a sample of lymph node tissue. This TCR was sampled from a female BALB/c mouse given C57BL/6 T cells with graft-versus-host disease after an allogeneic hematopoietic cell transplant. This chain joins TRBV16 and TRBJ2-2; D gene ambiguous. CDR3 sequence: CASSLLVTGQLYF. The covered CDR3 bases are TGTGCAAGCAGCTTACTGGTCACCGGGCAGCTCTAC.